A selection of T cell receptor beta chains follows, all from one sample in a study of OX40 agonist ivuxolimab in advanced cancers. The protocol was immunoSEQ multiplex PCR, while the TCRdb copy is restricted to in-frame clones and leaves out a portion. This table has 50,000 to 65,000 clones, about 81% appearing once. The source material was CD4+ or CD8+ T cells sorted from blood, sampled in a trial of the OX40 agonist ivuxolimab. The receptors derive from an adult with an advanced solid tumor such as melanoma, head and neck, liver or kidney cancer. The CDR3 runs from the conserved cysteine through the conserved F or W. A D gene is named only where the DNA matches it firmly. Clone sizes are given selectively: once, few, many, or a class where the clone is expanded.

V gene: TRBV7-9; clone size: once; D gene: -; J gene: TRBJ2-5; CDR3 protein: CASSPAGATELSETQYF; CDR3 DNA: TGTGCCAGCAGCCCCGCCGGGGCCACGGAATTGTCGGAGACCCAGTACTTC
V gene: TRBV7-2; clone size: -; D gene: -; J gene: TRBJ2-7; CDR3 protein: CASSLGLSPYEQYF; CDR3 DNA: TGTGCCAGCAGCTTAGGACTGTCCCCCTACGAGCAGTACTTC
V gene: TRBV7-2; clone size: -; D gene: TRBD1; J gene: TRBJ1-5; CDR3 protein: CASSWDSHQPQHF; CDR3 DNA: TGTGCCAGCAGCTGGGACAGTCATCAGCCCCAGCATTTT
V gene: TRBV7-9; clone size: -; D gene: -; J gene: TRBJ2-7; CDR3 protein: CASSQSSYEQYF; CDR3 DNA: TGTGCCAGCAGCCAAAGCTCCTACGAGCAGTACTTC
V gene: TRBV10-2; clone size: -; D gene: TRBD1; J gene: TRBJ2-3; CDR3 protein: CASADRGGGTDTQYF; CDR3 DNA: TGCGCCAGCGCAGACAGGGGAGGTGGCACAGATACGCAGTATTTT
V gene: TRBV19; clone size: few; D gene: -; J gene: TRBJ1-6; CDR3 protein: CASSRAGDVNSPLHF; CDR3 DNA: TGTGCCAGTAGTCGAGCAGGGGATGTGAATTCACCCCTCCACTTT
V gene: TRBV5-1; clone size: -; D gene: -; J gene: TRBJ2-5; CDR3 protein: CASSLSYQETQYF; CDR3 DNA: TGCGCCAGCAGCTTGAGCTACCAAGAGACCCAGTACTTC
V gene: TRBV7-9; clone size: medium-sized; D gene: -; J gene: TRBJ1-4; CDR3 protein: CASSLALGFNEKLFF; CDR3 DNA: TGTGCCAGCAGCTTAGCTCTGGGGTTTAATGAAAAACTGTTTTTT
V gene: TRBV5-1; clone size: -; D gene: -; J gene: TRBJ1-1; CDR3 protein: CASSLKMWENTEAFF; CDR3 DNA: TGCGCCAGCAGCCTAAAGATGTGGGAGAACACTGAAGCTTTCTTT
V gene: TRBV14; clone size: few; D gene: -; J gene: TRBJ1-2; CDR3 protein: CASSQDRRYGYTF; CDR3 DNA: TGTGCCAGCAGCCAAGACAGGCGCTATGGCTACACCTTC
V gene: TRBV19; clone size: -; D gene: -; J gene: TRBJ1-3; CDR3 protein: CASSLIGSGNTIYF; CDR3 DNA: TGTGCCAGTAGTCTCATCGGTTCTGGAAACACCATATATTTT
V gene: TRBV18; clone size: once; D gene: TRBD1; J gene: TRBJ1-1; CDR3 protein: CASSAGGEVEAFF; CDR3 DNA: TGTGCCAGCTCAGCAGGGGGCGAGGTTGAAGCTTTCTTT
V gene: TRBV11-3; clone size: -; D gene: TRBD2; J gene: TRBJ2-2; CDR3 protein: CASSGTSGGAVVGELFF; CDR3 DNA: TGTGCCAGCAGCGGGACTAGCGGGGGGGCCGTCGTCGGGGAGCTGTTTTTT
V gene: TRBV2; clone size: -; D gene: TRBD1; J gene: TRBJ1-1; CDR3 protein: CASTGTGDTEAFF; CDR3 DNA: TGTGCCAGCACCGGGACAGGGGACACTGAAGCTTTCTTT
V gene: TRBV4-1; clone size: -; D gene: -; J gene: TRBJ1-2; CDR3 protein: CASSQTYGLGGYTF; CDR3 DNA: TGCGCCAGCAGCCAAACTTATGGACTTGGCGGCTACACCTTC
V gene: TRBV2; clone size: -; D gene: TRBD1; J gene: TRBJ1-2; CDR3 protein: CASSVAGGSGYTF; CDR3 DNA: TGTGCCAGCAGTGTGGCAGGGGGCAGTGGCTACACCTTC
V gene: TRBV27; clone size: -; D gene: -; J gene: TRBJ2-1; CDR3 protein: CASSFGGPSYNEQFF; CDR3 DNA: TGTGCCAGCAGTTTTGGGGGCCCCTCCTACAATGAGCAGTTCTTC
V gene: TRBV4-2; clone size: -; D gene: TRBD1; J gene: TRBJ1-4; CDR3 protein: CASTTGGVATNEKLFF; CDR3 DNA: TGTGCCAGCACTACAGGGGGCGTTGCAACTAATGAAAAACTGTTTTTT
V gene: TRBV6-5; clone size: once; D gene: -; J gene: TRBJ2-7; CDR3 protein: CASSYSSGISYEQYF; CDR3 DNA: TGTGCCAGCAGTTACTCTTCAGGGATTTCCTACGAGCAGTACTTC
V gene: TRBV19; clone size: -; D gene: TRBD1; J gene: TRBJ1-5; CDR3 protein: CASSMEGANGNQPQHF; CDR3 DNA: TGTGCCAGTAGTATGGAGGGGGCAAACGGCAATCAGCCCCAGCATTTT
V gene: TRBV2; clone size: -; D gene: -; J gene: TRBJ2-2; CDR3 protein: CASTQTNTGELFF; CDR3 DNA: TGTGCCAGCACGCAGACGAACACCGGGGAGCTGTTTTTT
V gene: TRBV15; clone size: -; D gene: -; J gene: TRBJ2-1; CDR3 protein: CATSNPGANEQFF; CDR3 DNA: TGTGCCACCAGCAATCCGGGGGCGAATGAGCAGTTCTTC
V gene: TRBV11-3; clone size: few; D gene: -; J gene: TRBJ2-4; CDR3 protein: CASSLNVLGGQAKNIQYF; CDR3 DNA: TGTGCCAGCAGCTTAAATGTTCTGGGGGGGCAGGCCAAAAACATTCAGTACTTC
V gene: TRBV5-6; clone size: -; D gene: TRBD2; J gene: TRBJ2-3; CDR3 protein: CASSFLRGATVFTDTQYF; CDR3 DNA: TGTGCCAGCAGCTTCCTGCGGGGGGCCACCGTTTTCACAGATACGCAGTATTTT
V gene: TRBV7-4; clone size: -; D gene: -; J gene: TRBJ2-4; CDR3 protein: CASSFRTEIQYF; CDR3 DNA: TGTGCCAGCAGCTTCCGGACTGAGATTCAGTACTTC
V gene: TRBV5-8; clone size: -; D gene: TRBD1; J gene: TRBJ1-4; CDR3 protein: CASSSSLTGVEKLFF; CDR3 DNA: TGTGCCAGCAGCTCCTCTCTGACAGGGGTCGAAAAACTGTTTTTT
V gene: TRBV13; clone size: -; D gene: -; J gene: TRBJ2-3; CDR3 protein: CASSDYRAGASDTQYF; CDR3 DNA: TGTGCCAGCAGCGACTACAGGGCCGGGGCCTCAGATACGCAGTATTTT
V gene: TRBV9; clone size: -; D gene: TRBD1; J gene: TRBJ2-1; CDR3 protein: CASSVQLGTGLSNEQFF; CDR3 DNA: TGTGCCAGCAGCGTTCAATTGGGGACAGGGCTCAGCAATGAGCAGTTCTTC
V gene: TRBV10-1; clone size: -; D gene: -; J gene: TRBJ1-3; CDR3 protein: CASSESRLSGNTIYF; CDR3 DNA: TGCGCCAGCAGTGAGTCCAGGCTTTCTGGAAACACCATATATTTT
V gene: TRBV25-1; clone size: -; D gene: -; J gene: TRBJ2-7; CDR3 protein: CASSEGFGYEQYF; CDR3 DNA: TGTGCCAGCAGTGAAGGGTTCGGCTACGAGCAGTACTTC
V gene: TRBV4-1; clone size: -; D gene: -; J gene: TRBJ2-5; CDR3 protein: CASSQAGVYGETQYF; CDR3 DNA: TGCGCCAGCAGCCAAGCAGGGGTATACGGAGAGACCCAGTACTTC
V gene: TRBV19; clone size: once; D gene: TRBD1; J gene: TRBJ1-1; CDR3 protein: CASSVTGGNTEAFF; CDR3 DNA: TGTGCCAGTAGTGTGACAGGGGGAAACACTGAAGCTTTCTTT
V gene: TRBV11-2; clone size: -; D gene: -; J gene: TRBJ2-1; CDR3 protein: CASSSPQIGGSSYNEQFF; CDR3 DNA: TGTGCCAGCAGCTCCCCTCAGATAGGAGGGAGCTCCTACAATGAGCAGTTCTTC
V gene: TRBV5-1; clone size: -; D gene: TRBD2; J gene: TRBJ2-7; CDR3 protein: CASSLAELAGPSSYEQYF; CDR3 DNA: TGCGCCAGCAGCTTGGCGGAGCTAGCGGGACCCAGCTCCTACGAGCAGTACTTC
V gene: TRBV2; clone size: few; D gene: TRBD2; J gene: TRBJ2-4; CDR3 protein: CASSESTSGGTNAF; CDR3 DNA: TGTGCCAGCAGTGAAAGTACCAGCGGGGGGACCAACGCCTTC
V gene: TRBV28; clone size: once; D gene: -; J gene: TRBJ1-1; CDR3 protein: CASSLGLTVNTEAFF; CDR3 DNA: TGTGCCAGCAGTTTGGGACTGACAGTGAACACTGAAGCTTTCTTT
V gene: TRBV1; clone size: few; D gene: -; J gene: TRBJ2-3; CDR3 protein: CTSSQDGASGSRTDTQYF; CDR3 DNA: TGCACCAGCAGCCAAGATGGGGCTAGCGGGTCCCGCACAGATACGCAGTATTTT
V gene: TRBV10-3; clone size: -; D gene: TRBD1; J gene: TRBJ2-7; CDR3 protein: CAIRGTGGLGEQYF; CDR3 DNA: TGTGCCATCAGGGGGACAGGGGGCTTAGGGGAGCAGTACTTC
V gene: TRBV7-8; clone size: few; D gene: -; J gene: TRBJ1-1; CDR3 protein: CASSVNQGVEAFF; CDR3 DNA: TGTGCCAGCAGCGTGAACCAGGGAGTTGAAGCTTTCTTT
V gene: TRBV4-2; clone size: -; D gene: TRBD2; J gene: TRBJ2-3; CDR3 protein: CASSQSPTSGGEATQYF; CDR3 DNA: TGTGCCAGCAGCCAATCCCCGACTAGCGGGGGGGAGGCTACGCAGTATTTT
V gene: TRBV11-2; clone size: -; D gene: -; J gene: TRBJ1-6; CDR3 protein: CASSSRGNKALHF; CDR3 DNA: TGTGCCAGCAGCTCCCGTGGCAACAAGGCCCTCCACTTT
V gene: TRBV29-1; clone size: -; D gene: TRBD1; J gene: TRBJ1-2; CDR3 protein: CSVRSQGENGYTF; CDR3 DNA: TGCAGCGTCCGGTCCCAGGGGGAGAATGGCTACACCTTC
V gene: TRBV11-2; clone size: -; D gene: -; J gene: TRBJ2-5; CDR3 protein: CASGPGQQETQYF; CDR3 DNA: TGTGCCAGCGGCCCGGGGCAACAAGAGACCCAGTACTTC
V gene: TRBV5-1; clone size: -; D gene: TRBD2; J gene: TRBJ2-3; CDR3 protein: CASSPQGRGGVADTQYF; CDR3 DNA: TGCGCCAGCAGCCCCCAGGGTAGGGGAGGGGTGGCAGATACGCAGTATTTT
V gene: TRBV14; clone size: -; D gene: -; J gene: TRBJ1-3; CDR3 protein: CASSQAGNTIYF; CDR3 DNA: TGTGCCAGCAGCCAAGCAGGAAACACCATATATTTT
V gene: TRBV16; clone size: -; D gene: TRBD1; J gene: TRBJ1-1; CDR3 protein: CASSQSRTGGIEAFF; CDR3 DNA: TGTGCCAGCAGCCAATCGAGGACAGGGGGCATTGAAGCTTTCTTT
V gene: TRBV7-3; clone size: -; D gene: TRBD1; J gene: TRBJ1-2; CDR3 protein: CASSLGTGSNYGYTF; CDR3 DNA: TGTGCCAGCAGCTTGGGGACAGGATCGAACTATGGCTACACCTTC
V gene: TRBV7-8; clone size: once; D gene: -; J gene: TRBJ1-3; CDR3 protein: CASRSGAGNTIYF; CDR3 DNA: TGTGCCAGCAGATCAGGTGCTGGAAACACCATATATTTT
V gene: TRBV6-1; clone size: -; D gene: TRBD1; J gene: TRBJ2-7; CDR3 protein: CASREDRGLSYEQYF; CDR3 DNA: TGTGCCAGCAGGGAAGACAGGGGGTTGAGCTACGAGCAGTACTTC
V gene: TRBV6-6; clone size: -; D gene: TRBD1; J gene: TRBJ1-1; CDR3 protein: CASRQGQGNTEAFF; CDR3 DNA: TGTGCCAGCAGGCAGGGACAGGGGAACACTGAAGCTTTCTTT
V gene: TRBV7-2; clone size: -; D gene: -; J gene: TRBJ2-3; CDR3 protein: CASSKRRSSSTDTQYF; CDR3 DNA: TGTGCCAGCAGCAAAAGAAGGTCCTCTAGCACAGATACGCAGTATTTT
V gene: TRBV19; clone size: -; D gene: -; J gene: TRBJ2-2; CDR3 protein: CASRKNTGELFF; CDR3 DNA: TGTGCCAGTAGAAAAAACACCGGGGAGCTGTTTTTT
V gene: TRBV5-1; clone size: once; D gene: -; J gene: TRBJ2-2; CDR3 protein: CASSFGGAANTGELFF; CDR3 DNA: TGCGCCAGCAGCTTTGGGGGAGCCGCGAACACCGGGGAGCTGTTTTTT
V gene: TRBV10-3; clone size: -; D gene: TRBD2; J gene: TRBJ2-3; CDR3 protein: CASRTSGGGTDTQYF; CDR3 DNA: TGTGCCTCTCGGACTAGCGGGGGGGGAACAGATACGCAGTATTTT
V gene: TRBV7-6; clone size: -; D gene: TRBD1; J gene: TRBJ2-7; CDR3 protein: CASSLRDRGEQYF; CDR3 DNA: TGTGCCAGCAGCTTAAGGGACAGGGGCGAGCAGTACTTC
V gene: TRBV10-3; clone size: -; D gene: TRBD2; J gene: TRBJ2-3; CDR3 protein: CAISGLLAGGTDTQYF; CDR3 DNA: TGTGCCATCAGTGGACTCTTGGCGGGGGGGACAGATACGCAGTATTTT
V gene: TRBV21-1; clone size: -; D gene: -; J gene: TRBJ2-3; CDR3 protein: CASLMGGYTQYF; CDR3 DNA: TGTGCCAGCTTAATGGGGGGGTATACGCAGTATTTT
V gene: TRBV27; clone size: -; D gene: -; J gene: TRBJ1-4; CDR3 protein: CASSPQSATNEKLFF; CDR3 DNA: TGTGCCAGCAGTCCCCAGTCAGCAACTAATGAAAAACTGTTTTTT
V gene: TRBV4-2; clone size: -; D gene: -; J gene: TRBJ2-3; CDR3 protein: CASSQEGQNTDTQYF; CDR3 DNA: TGTGCCAGCAGCCAAGAGGGACAAAACACAGATACGCAGTATTTT
V gene: TRBV7-2; clone size: -; D gene: TRBD2; J gene: TRBJ2-7; CDR3 protein: CASSLVGLAGLNSYEQYF; CDR3 DNA: TGTGCCAGCAGCTTAGTGGGACTAGCGGGCCTAAACTCCTACGAGCAGTACTTC